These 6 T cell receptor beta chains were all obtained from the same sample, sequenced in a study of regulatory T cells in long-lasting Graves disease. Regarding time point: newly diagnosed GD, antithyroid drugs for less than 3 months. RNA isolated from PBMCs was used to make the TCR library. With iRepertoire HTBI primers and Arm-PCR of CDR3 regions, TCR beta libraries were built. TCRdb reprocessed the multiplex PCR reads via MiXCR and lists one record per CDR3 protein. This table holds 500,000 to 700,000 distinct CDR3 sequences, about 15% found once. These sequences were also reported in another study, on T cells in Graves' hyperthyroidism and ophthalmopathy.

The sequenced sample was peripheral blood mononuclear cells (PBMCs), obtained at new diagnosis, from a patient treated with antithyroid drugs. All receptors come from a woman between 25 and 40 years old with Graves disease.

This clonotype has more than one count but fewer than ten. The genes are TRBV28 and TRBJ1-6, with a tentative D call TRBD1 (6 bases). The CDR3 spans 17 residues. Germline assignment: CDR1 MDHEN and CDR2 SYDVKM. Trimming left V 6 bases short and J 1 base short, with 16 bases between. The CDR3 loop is CASSPGAKGSYNSPLHF. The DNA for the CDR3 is TGTGCCAGCAGCCCGGGGGCAAAGGGGTCCTATAATTCACCCCTCCACTTT.

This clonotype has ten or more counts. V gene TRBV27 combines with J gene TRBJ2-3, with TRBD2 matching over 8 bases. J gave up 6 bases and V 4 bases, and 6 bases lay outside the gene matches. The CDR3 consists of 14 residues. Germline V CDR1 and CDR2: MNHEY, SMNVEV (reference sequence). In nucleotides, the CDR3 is TGTGCCAGCAGTTCGGGAGGGCCGAGGGATACGCAGTATTTT. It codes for CASSSGGPRDTQYF.

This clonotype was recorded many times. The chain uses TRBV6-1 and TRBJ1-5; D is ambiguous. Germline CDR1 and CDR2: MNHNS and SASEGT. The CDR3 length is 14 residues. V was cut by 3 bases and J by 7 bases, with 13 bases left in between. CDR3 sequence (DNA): TGTGCCAGCAGTGACCGGAGCGGGATCCAGCCCCAGCATTTT. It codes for CASSDRSGIQPQHF.

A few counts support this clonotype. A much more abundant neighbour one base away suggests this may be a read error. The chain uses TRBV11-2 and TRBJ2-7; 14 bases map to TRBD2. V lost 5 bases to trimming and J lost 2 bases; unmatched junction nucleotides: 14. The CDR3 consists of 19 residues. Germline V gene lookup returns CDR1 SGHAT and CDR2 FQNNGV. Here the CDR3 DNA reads TGTGCCAGCAGCCCATGGGCCGGGACTAGCGGGAGATCCCCCTACGAGCAGTACTTC. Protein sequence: CASSPWAGTSGRSPYEQYF.

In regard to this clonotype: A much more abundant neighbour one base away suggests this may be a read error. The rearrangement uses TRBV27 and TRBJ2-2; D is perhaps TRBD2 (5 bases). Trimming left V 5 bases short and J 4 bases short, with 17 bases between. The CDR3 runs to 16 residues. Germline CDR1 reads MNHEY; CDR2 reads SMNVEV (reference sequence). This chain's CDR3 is CASSDAGSLATGELFF. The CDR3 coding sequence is TGTGCCAGCAGTGATGCCGGGTCCCTAGCCACCGGGGAGCTGTTTTTT.

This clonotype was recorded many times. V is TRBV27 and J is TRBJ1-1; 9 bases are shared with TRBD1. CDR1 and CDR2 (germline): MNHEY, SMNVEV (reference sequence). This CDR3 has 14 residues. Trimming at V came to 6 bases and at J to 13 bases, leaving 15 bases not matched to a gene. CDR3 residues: CASRRQGGDVSGFF. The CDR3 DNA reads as TGTGCCAGCAGGCGACAGGGGGGAGACGTAAGCGGTTTCTTT.